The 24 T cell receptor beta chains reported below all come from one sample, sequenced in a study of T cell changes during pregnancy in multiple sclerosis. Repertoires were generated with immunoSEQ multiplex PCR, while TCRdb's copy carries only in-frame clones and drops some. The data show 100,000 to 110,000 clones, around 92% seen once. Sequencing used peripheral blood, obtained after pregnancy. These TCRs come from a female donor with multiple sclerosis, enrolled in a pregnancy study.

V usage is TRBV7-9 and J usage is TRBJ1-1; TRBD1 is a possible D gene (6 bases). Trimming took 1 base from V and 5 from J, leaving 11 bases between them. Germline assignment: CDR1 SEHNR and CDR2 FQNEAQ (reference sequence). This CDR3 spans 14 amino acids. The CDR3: CASSLEGVGTEAFF. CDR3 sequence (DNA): TGTGCCAGCAGCTTAGAGGGGGTAGGGACTGAAGCTTTCTTT.

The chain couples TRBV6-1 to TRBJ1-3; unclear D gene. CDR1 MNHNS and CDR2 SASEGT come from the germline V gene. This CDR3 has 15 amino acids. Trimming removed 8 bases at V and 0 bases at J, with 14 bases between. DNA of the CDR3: TGTGCCAGCTCTGGGCAGACCAGCTCTGGAAACACCATATATTTT. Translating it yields CASSGQTSSGNTIYF.

The CDR3 loop reads CASRDPGVAGPSTGELFF. The CDR3 nucleotides are TGTGCCAGCAGGGACCCTGGCGTAGCGGGGCCCTCCACCGGGGAGCTGTTTTTT. The V gene is TRBV7-6, the J gene TRBJ2-2, with 8 bases identical to TRBD2. Per the germline V gene, CDR1 is SGHVS and CDR2 is FNYEAQ. After removal of 6 bases from V and 4 bases from J, the junction contained 16 bases not matched to a gene. The CDR3 covers 18 residues.

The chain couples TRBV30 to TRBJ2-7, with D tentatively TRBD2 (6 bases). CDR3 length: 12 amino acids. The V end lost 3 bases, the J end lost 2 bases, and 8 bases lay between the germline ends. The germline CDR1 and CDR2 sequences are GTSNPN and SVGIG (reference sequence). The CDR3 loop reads CAWSREAYEQYF. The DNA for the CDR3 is TGTGCCTGGAGCAGGGAGGCCTACGAGCAGTACTTC.

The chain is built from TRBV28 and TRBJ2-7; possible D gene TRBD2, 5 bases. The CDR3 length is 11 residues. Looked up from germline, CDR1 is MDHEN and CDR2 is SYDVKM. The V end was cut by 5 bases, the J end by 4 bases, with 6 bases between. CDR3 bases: TGTGCCAGCAGTCCGGGGTACGAGCAGTACTTC. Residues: CASSPGYEQYF.

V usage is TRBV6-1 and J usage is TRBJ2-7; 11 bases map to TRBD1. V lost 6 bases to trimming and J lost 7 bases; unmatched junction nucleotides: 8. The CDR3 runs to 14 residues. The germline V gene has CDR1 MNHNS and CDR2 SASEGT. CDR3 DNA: TGTGCCAGCAGCCTAGGACAGGGGGCGTTGGAGCAGTACTTC. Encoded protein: CASSLGQGALEQYF.

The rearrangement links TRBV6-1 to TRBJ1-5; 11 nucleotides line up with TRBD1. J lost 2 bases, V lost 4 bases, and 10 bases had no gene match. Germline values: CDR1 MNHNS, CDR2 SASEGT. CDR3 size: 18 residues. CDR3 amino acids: CASSGTGGQVFGNQPQHF. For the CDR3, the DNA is TGTGCCAGCAGTGGGACAGGGGGCCAAGTATTTGGCAATCAGCCCCAGCATTTT.

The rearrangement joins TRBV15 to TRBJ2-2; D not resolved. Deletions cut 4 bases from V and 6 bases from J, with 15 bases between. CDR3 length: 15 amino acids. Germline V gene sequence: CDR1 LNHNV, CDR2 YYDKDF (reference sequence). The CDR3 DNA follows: TGTGCCACCAGCAAGCCTAGTGTTATCTCCGGGGAGCTGTTTTTT. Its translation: CATSKPSVISGELFF.

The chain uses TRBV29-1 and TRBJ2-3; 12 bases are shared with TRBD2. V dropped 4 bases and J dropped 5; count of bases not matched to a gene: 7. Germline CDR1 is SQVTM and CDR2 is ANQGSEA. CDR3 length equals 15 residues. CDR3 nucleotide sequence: TGCAGCGTTGGGACTAGCGGGATGGCGGGAGATACGCAGTATTTT. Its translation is CSVGTSGMAGDTQYF.

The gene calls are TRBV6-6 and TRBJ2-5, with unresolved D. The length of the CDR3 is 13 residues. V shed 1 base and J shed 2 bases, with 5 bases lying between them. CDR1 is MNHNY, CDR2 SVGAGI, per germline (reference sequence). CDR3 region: CASSYFLQETQYF. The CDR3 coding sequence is TGTGCCAGCAGTTACTTCCTACAAGAGACCCAGTACTTC.

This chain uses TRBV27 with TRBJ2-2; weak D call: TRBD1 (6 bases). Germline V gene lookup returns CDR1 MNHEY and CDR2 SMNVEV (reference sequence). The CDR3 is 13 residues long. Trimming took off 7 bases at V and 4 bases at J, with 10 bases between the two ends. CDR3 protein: CASNRASTGELFF. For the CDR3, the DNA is TGTGCCAGCAACAGGGCTTCCACCGGGGAGCTGTTTTTT.

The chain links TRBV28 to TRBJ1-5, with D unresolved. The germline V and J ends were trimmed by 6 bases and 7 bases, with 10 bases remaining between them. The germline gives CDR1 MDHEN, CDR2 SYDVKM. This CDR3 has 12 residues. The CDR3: CASRQGGQPQHF. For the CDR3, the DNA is TGTGCCAGCAGACAAGGCGGGCAGCCCCAGCATTTT.

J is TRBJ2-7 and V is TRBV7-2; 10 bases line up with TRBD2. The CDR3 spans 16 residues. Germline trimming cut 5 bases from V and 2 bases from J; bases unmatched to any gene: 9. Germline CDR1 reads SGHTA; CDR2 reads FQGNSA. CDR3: CASSLDSGLAPYEQYF. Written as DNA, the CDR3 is TGTGCCAGCAGCCTCGACTCGGGACTAGCGCCCTACGAGCAGTACTTC.

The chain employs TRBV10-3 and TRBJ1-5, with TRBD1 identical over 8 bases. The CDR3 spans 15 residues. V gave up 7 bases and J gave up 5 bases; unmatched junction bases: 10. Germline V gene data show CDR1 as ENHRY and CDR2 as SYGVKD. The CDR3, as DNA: TGTGCCATCAAATCGGACAGGGAGGAGCATCAGCCCCAGCATTTT. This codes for CAIKSDREEHQPQHF.

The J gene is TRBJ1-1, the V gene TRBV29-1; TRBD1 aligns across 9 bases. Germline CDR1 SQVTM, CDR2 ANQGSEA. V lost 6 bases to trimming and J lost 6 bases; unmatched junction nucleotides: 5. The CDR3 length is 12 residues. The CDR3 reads CSVGTGRAEAFF. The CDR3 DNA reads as TGCAGCGTAGGGACAGGGAGGGCTGAAGCTTTCTTT.

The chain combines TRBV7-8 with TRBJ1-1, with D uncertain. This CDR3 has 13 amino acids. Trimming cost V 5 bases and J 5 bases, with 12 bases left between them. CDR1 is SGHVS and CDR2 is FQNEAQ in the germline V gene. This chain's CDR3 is CASSKSSGTEAFF. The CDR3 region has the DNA TGTGCCAGCAGCAAGTCCTCGGGTACTGAAGCTTTCTTT.

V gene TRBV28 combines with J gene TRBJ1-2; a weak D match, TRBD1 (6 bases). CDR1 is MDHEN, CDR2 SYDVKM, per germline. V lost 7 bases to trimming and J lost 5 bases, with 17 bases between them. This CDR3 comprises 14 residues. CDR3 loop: CASMGHGIGYGYTF. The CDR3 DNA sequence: TGTGCCAGCATGGGACACGGCATTGGGTATGGCTACACCTTC.

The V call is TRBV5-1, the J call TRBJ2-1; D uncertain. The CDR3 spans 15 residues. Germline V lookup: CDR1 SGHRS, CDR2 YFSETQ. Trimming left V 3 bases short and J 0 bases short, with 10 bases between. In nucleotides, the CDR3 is TGCGCCAGCAGCTGGGCTCCCAGCTCCTACAATGAGCAGTTCTTC. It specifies CASSWAPSSYNEQFF.

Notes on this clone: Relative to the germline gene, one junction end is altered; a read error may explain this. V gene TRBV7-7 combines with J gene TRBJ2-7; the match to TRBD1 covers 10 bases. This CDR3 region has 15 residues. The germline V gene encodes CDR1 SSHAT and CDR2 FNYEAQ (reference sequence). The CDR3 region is CASSLGQGVQYEQYF. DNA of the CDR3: TGTGCTAGCAGCTTAGGACAGGGGGTTCAATACGAGCAGTACTTC.

Written as DNA, the CDR3 is TGTGCCAGCAGCGTAGGTGCAGGGGGTACCTACGAGCAGTACTTC. This codes for CASSVGAGGTYEQYF. This chain links TRBV9 with TRBJ2-7; 7 positions agree with TRBD1. With V trimmed by 0 bases and J by 2 bases, 5 bases remained unmatched. The CDR3 is 15 amino acids. Germline CDR1 is SGDLS and CDR2 is YYNGEE.

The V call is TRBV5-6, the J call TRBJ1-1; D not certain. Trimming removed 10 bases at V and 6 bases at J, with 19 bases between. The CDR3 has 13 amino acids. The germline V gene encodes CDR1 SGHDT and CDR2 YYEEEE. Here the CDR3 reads CASGEGLEAEAFF. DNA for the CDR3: TGTGCCTCCGGTGAAGGGCTGGAGGCTGAAGCTTTCTTT.

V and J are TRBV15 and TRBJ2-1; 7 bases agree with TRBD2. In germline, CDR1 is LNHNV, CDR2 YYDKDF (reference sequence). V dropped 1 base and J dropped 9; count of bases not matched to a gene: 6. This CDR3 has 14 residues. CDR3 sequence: CATSRGLAGGEQFF. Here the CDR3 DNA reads TGTGCCACCAGCAGAGGACTAGCTGGCGGTGAGCAGTTCTTC.

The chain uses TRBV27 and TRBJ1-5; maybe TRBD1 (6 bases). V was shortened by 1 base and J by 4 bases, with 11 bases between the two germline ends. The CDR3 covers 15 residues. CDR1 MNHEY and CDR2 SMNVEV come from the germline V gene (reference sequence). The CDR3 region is CASSLYSQGNQPQHF. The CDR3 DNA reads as TGTGCCAGCAGTTTATACTCGCAGGGGAATCAGCCCCAGCATTTT.

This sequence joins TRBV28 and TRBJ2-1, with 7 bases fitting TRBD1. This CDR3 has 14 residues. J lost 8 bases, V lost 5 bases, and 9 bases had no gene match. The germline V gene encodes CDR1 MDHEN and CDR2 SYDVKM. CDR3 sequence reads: CASSRGQTLDEQFF. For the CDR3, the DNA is TGTGCCAGCAGTAGGGGACAGACTCTGGATGAGCAGTTCTTC. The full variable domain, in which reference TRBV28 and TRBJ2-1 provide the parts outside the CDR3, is DVKVTQSSRYLVKRTGEKVFLECVQDMDHENMFWYRQDPGLGLRLIYFSYDVKMKEKGDIPEGYSVSREKKERFSLILESASTNQTSMYLCASSRGQTLDEQFFGPGTRLTVL.